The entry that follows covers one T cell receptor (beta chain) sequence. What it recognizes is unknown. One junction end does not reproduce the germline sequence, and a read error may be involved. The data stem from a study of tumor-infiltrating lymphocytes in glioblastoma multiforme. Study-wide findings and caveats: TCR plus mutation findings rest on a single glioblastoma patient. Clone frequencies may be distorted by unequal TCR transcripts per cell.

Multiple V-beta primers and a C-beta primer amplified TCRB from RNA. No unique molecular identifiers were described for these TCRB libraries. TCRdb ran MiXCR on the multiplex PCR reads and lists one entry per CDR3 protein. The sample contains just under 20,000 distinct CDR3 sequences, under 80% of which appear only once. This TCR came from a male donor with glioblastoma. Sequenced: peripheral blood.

The CDR3 region has the DNA TGCAGTGCAACAGATGCGGGACTAGCTAACACAGATACGGAGTATTTT. Amino acid sequence: CSATDAGLANTDTEYF. The chain carries TRBV20-1 and TRBJ2-3; the match to TRBD2 covers 9 bases. CDR1 DFQATT and CDR2 SNEGSKA come from the germline V gene (reference sequence). The CDR3 spans 16 residues.